This TCR beta chain was obtained from a study of blood T cell repertoires in COVID-19. Each exposed participant met a COVID-19 case in the 2 weeks preceding study entry. CDR1 and CDR2 (germline): SGHRS, YFSETQ. This CDR3 contains 16 residues. J gave up 7 bases and V 4 bases, and 13 bases lay outside the gene matches. Using immunoSEQ multiplex PCR, the repertoire was profiled, and TCRdb retains in-frame clones only, with some absent. This table has 210,000 or so clones, 88% appearing once. The clonotype originates from a woman in her twenties or thirties who had been exposed to COVID-19. The chain recombines TRBV5-1 with TRBJ2-7; 11 positions agree with TRBD1. Sample: PBMCs or T cells enriched from blood (not recorded which). CDR3 coding DNA: TGCGCCAGCAGCGGTATACCGGGACAGGGGGTGCGTGAGCAGTACTTC. Amino acid sequence: CASSGIPGQGVREQYF.